The T cell receptor (beta chain) described here comes from a study of blood T cell repertoires in COVID-19. Background on the study: COVID-19 samples, acute and convalescent, were from the United States, Italy and Spain. T cells, B-cell-depleted T cells, or PBMCs provided the cDNA or gDNA that served as material.

Libraries were prepared by immunoSEQ multiplex PCR; TCRdb keeps only in-frame clonotypes and omits some of them. The data contain some 300,000 clones, around 89% of them singletons. The CDR3 runs 15 residues. The germline CDR1 and CDR2 sequences are ENHRY and SYGVKD. The ends were cut back, 0 bases at V and 5 bases at J, with 12 bases in the middle. The V call is TRBV10-3, the J call TRBJ2-3; perhaps TRBD2 as D (7 bases). Material: peripheral blood. The source is a woman between 25 and 40 years old who had recovered from COVID-19. The CDR3 DNA reads TGTGCCATCAGTGAGTCGGGGGGGCGTGGAGATACGCAGTATTTT. This encodes CAISESGGRGDTQYF.